This entry lists 15 T cell receptor beta chains sequenced from one sample in a study of cytomegalovirus exposure and HLA in healthy donors. A multiplex PCR was run with 60 Vbeta primers and 13 Jbeta primers. Here immunoSEQ multiplex PCR was the method, and the copy in TCRdb shows in-frame clones only, minus some. There are 95,000 to 130,000 clones in the sample; roughly 9.9% occur only once, and less than 4% lies in the top ten. Sequencing was carried out using PBMCs. These receptors originate from a man aged 25 to 45 in good health and CMV-seronegative.

The sample holds a few counts of this clone. CDR3: CASSGAGRGSPLHF. In DNA form, the CDR3 reads TGTGCCAGCAGCGGGGCGGGGAGGGGTTCACCCCTCCACTTT. The chain has TRBV7-2 and TRBJ1-6; D possibly corresponds to TRBD1 (5 bases). The CDR3 totals 14 residues. V was shortened by 5 bases and J by 9 bases, with 14 bases between the two germline ends. CDR1 and CDR2 from the germline V gene are SGHTA and FQGNSA.

Here the CDR3 DNA reads TGTGCCAGCAGCGCTAGCGGGAGCACAGATACGCAGTATTTT. Residues: CASSASGSTDTQYF. V and J are TRBV7-9 and TRBJ2-3, with TRBD2 matching over 8 bases. Germline-derived CDR1 and CDR2 are SEHNR and FQNEAQ (reference sequence). The trim removed 5 bases at V and 0 bases at J, leaving 1 base unmatched. The CDR3 runs to 14 residues.

J is TRBJ2-1 and V is TRBV30; D is unresolved. Germline V gives CDR1 GTSNPN, CDR2 SVGIG (reference sequence). The CDR3 length is 14 residues. V was cut by 0 bases and J by 3 bases, with 9 bases left in between. The CDR3 DNA reads TGTGCCTGGAGTGTCCCGAGTGGCTACAATGAGCAGTTCTTC. This sequence encodes CAWSVPSGYNEQFF.

CDR3 coding DNA: TGCGCCAGCAGTGAGAGTGCCGGGGATCCTCGGGGCTACACCTTC. This codes for CASSESAGDPRGYTF. The chain carries TRBV10-1 and TRBJ1-2; no firm D call. Trimming cost V 2 bases and J 8 bases, with 18 bases left between them. Germline CDR1 WNHNN, CDR2 SYGVQD (reference sequence). The CDR3 has 15 amino acids.

The chain joins TRBV4-2 to TRBJ2-1, with D unresolved. The CDR3 covers 13 residues. Trimming shortened V by 5 bases and J by 9 bases, and 14 bases separated the two germline ends. Per germline, CDR1 LGHNA and CDR2 YNFKEQ. This CDR3 reads CASSSPLVTEQFF. Written as DNA, the CDR3 is TGTGCCAGCAGCTCGCCCCTAGTGACTGAGCAGTTCTTC.

The chain couples TRBV15 to TRBJ2-3; TRBD2 agrees at 7 bases. CDR3 length: 16 residues. Trimming at V came to 1 base and at J to 3 bases, leaving 7 bases not matched to a gene. From germline, CDR1 is LNHNV and CDR2 YYDKDF (reference sequence). DNA of the CDR3: TGTGCCACCAGCAGAGCCTCCCGACTAGCTACAGATACGCAGTATTTT. As protein: CATSRASRLATDTQYF.

The CDR3, as DNA: TGTGCCAGCAAAAATGGACTAGCGGGTTCGGAGTACTTC. It yields the protein CASKNGLAGSEYF. V and J are TRBV5-6 and TRBJ2-7; TRBD2 matches at 11 bases. CDR3 length: 13 residues. V lost 6 bases and J lost 11; bases outside the gene matches: 10. Germline CDR1 reads SGHDT; CDR2 reads YYEEEE.

This clone was found a few times. The rearrangement joins TRBV9 to TRBJ2-2; no firm D call. From germline, CDR1 is SGDLS and CDR2 YYNGEE. The CDR3 spans 13 residues. The V end was cut by 0 bases, the J end by 3 bases, with 3 bases between. In DNA form, the CDR3 reads TGTGCCAGCAGCGTAGGGCACACCGGGGAGCTGTTTTTT. Translating gives CASSVGHTGELFF.

This clone showed up just a few times. The rearrangement uses TRBV9 and TRBJ2-7, with TRBD1 as a possible D gene (5 bases). This CDR3 spans 13 amino acids. Germline V gene lookup returns CDR1 SGDLS and CDR2 YYNGEE. The V gene lost 0 bases and the J gene lost 3 bases, with 7 bases spanning the gap. The CDR3 protein is CASSVGQNYEQYF. The CDR3 DNA reads as TGTGCCAGCAGCGTAGGACAGAACTACGAGCAGTACTTC.

This clone was seen a handful of times. The chain carries TRBV9 and TRBJ1-5; D uncertain. The CDR3 has 15 residues. V was clipped by 4 bases and J by 6 bases, with 17 bases between them. Germline-derived CDR1 and CDR2 are SGDLS and YYNGEE. CDR3 sequence (DNA): TGTGCCAGCAGCTCTAGTAAAGTTCTCGGTCAGCCCCAGCATTTT. This encodes CASSSSKVLGQPQHF.

Only a few counts were recorded for this clone. The chain couples TRBV11-2 to TRBJ2-1, with TRBD1 identical over 10 bases. The length of the CDR3 is 12 residues. V shed 5 bases and J 13 bases; nucleotides not matched to a gene: 5. CDR1 and CDR2 from the germline V gene are SGHAT and FQNNGV. The CDR3 protein is CASSAGTGEQFF. DNA of the CDR3: TGTGCCAGCAGCGCCGGGACAGGGGAACAGTTCTTC.

This clone has only a few counts. The rearrangement joins TRBV5-6 to TRBJ2-2; 10 nucleotides match TRBD1. J was trimmed by 4 bases and V by 4 bases; bases with no gene match: 4. In germline, CDR1 is SGHDT, CDR2 YYEEEE. The CDR3 sequence is 15 residues long. CDR3 nucleotide sequence: TGTGCCAGCAGCCCGCGGACAGGGGGCACCGGGGAGCTGTTTTTT. Protein: CASSPRTGGTGELFF.

The rearrangement joins TRBV30 to TRBJ2-5, with a possible D match to TRBD1 (6 bases). Trimming cost V 3 bases and J 9 bases, with 17 bases left between them. Germline V CDR1 and CDR2: GTSNPN, SVGIG (reference sequence). This CDR3 is built from 13 residues. For the CDR3, the DNA is TGTGCCTGGAGAAAAACAGGGAGTGGGGCCCAGTACTTC. Translating gives CAWRKTGSGAQYF. The entire variable domain, with the rest obtained from reference TRBV30 and TRBJ2-5, is as follows: SQTIHQWPATLVQPVGSPLSLECTVEGTSNPNLYWYRQAAGRGLQLLFYSVGIGQISSEVPQNLSASRPQDRQFILSSKKLLLSDSGFYLCAWRKTGSGAQYFGPGTRLLVL.

This clone was recorded a few times. The chain uses TRBV29-1 and TRBJ2-5, with D possibly being TRBD1 (6 bases). The CDR3 length is 15 residues. Trimming shortened V by 1 base and J by 5 bases, and 17 bases separated the two germline ends. The germline gives CDR1 SQVTM, CDR2 ANQGSEA. The CDR3 DNA is TGCAGCGTTGAAGGCCAAGGGGGTTTGTCGGAGACCCAGTACTTC. It translates to CSVEGQGGLSETQYF.

The J gene is TRBJ2-5, the V gene TRBV5-1, with 7 bases that match TRBD1. The J segment lost 2 bases and the V segment lost 4 bases, leaving 5 bases of the junction unmatched. Per germline, CDR1 SGHRS and CDR2 YFSETQ. The CDR3 is 14 residues long. The CDR3 nucleotides read TGCGCCAGCAGCCACGGGACAGATCAAGAGACCCAGTACTTC. Protein: CASSHGTDQETQYF. Full variable domain (missing parts from reference TRBV5-1 and TRBJ2-5): KAGVTQTPRYLIKTRGQQVTLSCSPISGHRSVSWYQQTPGQGLQFLFEYFSETQRNKGNFPGRFSGRQFSNSRSEMNVSTLELGDSALYLCASSHGTDQETQYFGPGTRLLVL.